Listed below are T cell receptor beta chains from one sample, sequenced in a study of T cells after yellow fever vaccination. One entry per CDR3 protein results from TCRdb running MiXCR on the 5' RACE reads. In the table there are over 45,000 distinct CDR3 sequences, more than 5.5% of which are singletons. The material was CD8+ T cells sorted from PBMCs, obtained on the day of the first yellow fever vaccination. These TCRs come from a man aged 18 to 29 who received the YFV17D yellow fever vaccine. The CDR3 runs from the conserved cysteine through the conserved F or W. D genes are given only for firm matches. A row's size may be missing; if present it is once, few, many or a size class.

many,TRBJ2-2,TRBD2,TRBV6-4,TGTGCCAGCAGTGACTCGACTAGCGCCGGGGAGCTGTTTTTT,CASSDSTSAGELFF
many,TRBJ2-5,.,TRBV9,TGTGCCAGCAGTACTAGCTTCGTGGAGACCCAGTACTTC,CASSTSFVETQYF
.,TRBJ2-3,.,TRBV18,TGTGCCAGCTCACCCTATTCCACAGATACGCAGTATTTT,CASSPYSTDTQYF
.,TRBJ2-5,.,TRBV6-1,TGTGCCAGCAGTCCAGAACTGGGCTGGGAGACCCAGTACTTC,CASSPELGWETQYF
.,TRBJ2-1,.,TRBV5-1,TGCGCCAGCGGATTGTATCTAAATGAGCAGTTCTTC,CASGLYLNEQFF
many,TRBJ2-7,TRBD2,TRBV29-1,TGCAGCGTTGAGGCGGGGGGAAGGAATGGTTACGAGCAGTACTTC,CSVEAGGRNGYEQYF
few,TRBJ2-7,.,TRBV5-1,TGCGCCAGCAGCTTGAACCGACAGGAATACGAGCAGTACTTC,CASSLNRQEYEQYF
many,TRBJ1-2,.,TRBV7-8,TGTGCCAGCAGCTTAGGGTCAGCTAACTATGGCTACACCTTC,CASSLGSANYGYTF
many,TRBJ2-1,.,TRBV24-1,TGTGCCACCAGTGAGCGAGGGGACAATGAGCAGTTCTTC,CATSERGDNEQFF
.,TRBJ2-1,TRBD2,TRBV7-9,TGTGCCAGCAGCCTCACGGGCGGGGGGCTTTACAATGAGCAGTTCTTC,CASSLTGGGLYNEQFF
.,TRBJ2-5,.,TRBV28,TGTGCCAGCAGTTTTGGCAGGAGAGAGACCCAGTACTTC,CASSFGRRETQYF
many,TRBJ2-7,.,TRBV20-1,TGCAGTGCTAGAGGAACACACGAGCAGTACTTC,CSARGTHEQYF
many,TRBJ2-2,.,TRBV29-1,TGCAGCGTTGAATCGTCTATCGCGAACACCGGGGAGCTGTTTTTT,CSVESSIANTGELFF
many,TRBJ1-1,.,TRBV4-1,TGCGCCAGCAGCCTCGAGACTCCGGGAAGGCCTGAAGCTTTCTTT,CASSLETPGRPEAFF
many,TRBJ2-7,TRBD2,TRBV6-2/TRBV6-3,TGTGCCAGCAGAACCCTCGCGGGGTCCAGCGGGGACCTCTACGAGCAGTACTTC,CASRTLAGSSGDLYEQYF